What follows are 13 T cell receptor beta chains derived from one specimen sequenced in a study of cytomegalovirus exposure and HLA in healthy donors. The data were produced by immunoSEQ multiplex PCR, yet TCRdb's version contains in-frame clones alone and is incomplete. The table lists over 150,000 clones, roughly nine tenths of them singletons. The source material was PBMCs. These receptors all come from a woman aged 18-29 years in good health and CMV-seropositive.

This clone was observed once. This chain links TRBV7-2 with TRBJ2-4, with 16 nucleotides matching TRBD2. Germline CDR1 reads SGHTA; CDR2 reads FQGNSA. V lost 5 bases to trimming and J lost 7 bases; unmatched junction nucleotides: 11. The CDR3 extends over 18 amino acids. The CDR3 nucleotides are TGTGCCAGCAGCGCACCGGGGACTAGCGGGGGGGCCAGGAACATTCAGTACTTC. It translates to CASSAPGTSGGARNIQYF.

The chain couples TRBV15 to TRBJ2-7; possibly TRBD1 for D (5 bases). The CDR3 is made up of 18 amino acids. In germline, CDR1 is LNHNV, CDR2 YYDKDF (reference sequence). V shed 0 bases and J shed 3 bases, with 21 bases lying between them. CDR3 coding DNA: TGTGCCACCAGCAGAGATAAGGGCAGGGCGGTTTTGGGCTACGAGCAGTACTTC. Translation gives CATSRDKGRAVLGYEQYF.

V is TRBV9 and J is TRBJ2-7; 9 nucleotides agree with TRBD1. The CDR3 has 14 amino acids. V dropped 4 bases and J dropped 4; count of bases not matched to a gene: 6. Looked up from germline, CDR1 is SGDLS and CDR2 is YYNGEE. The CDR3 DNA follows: TGTGCCAGCAGCCCTCGGGACAGGGTATACGAGCAGTACTTC. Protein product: CASSPRDRVYEQYF.

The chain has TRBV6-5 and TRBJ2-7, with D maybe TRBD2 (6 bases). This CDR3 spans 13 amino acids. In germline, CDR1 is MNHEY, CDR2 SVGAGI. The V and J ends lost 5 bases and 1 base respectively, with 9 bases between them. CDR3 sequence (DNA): TGTGCCAGCAGTGTAGGGACTTCCTACGAGCAGTACTTC. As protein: CASSVGTSYEQYF.

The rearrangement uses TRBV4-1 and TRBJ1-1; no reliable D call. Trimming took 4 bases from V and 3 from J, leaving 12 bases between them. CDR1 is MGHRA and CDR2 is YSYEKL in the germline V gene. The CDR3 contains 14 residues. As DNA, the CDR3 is TGCGCCAGCAGCCCCCGATGGCGGGACACTGAAGCTTTCTTT. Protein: CASSPRWRDTEAFF.

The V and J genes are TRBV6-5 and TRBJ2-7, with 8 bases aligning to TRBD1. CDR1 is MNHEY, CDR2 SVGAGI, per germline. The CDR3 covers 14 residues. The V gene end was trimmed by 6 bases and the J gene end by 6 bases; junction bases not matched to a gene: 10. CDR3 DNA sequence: TGTGCCAGCAGCCGGGACAGGTCCAAGATCGAGCAGTACTTC. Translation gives CASSRDRSKIEQYF.

CDR3 bases: TGTGCCAGCAGCCCCGGGACAGGCGCCATGAACGCCTACGAGCAGTACTTC. Its translation is CASSPGTGAMNAYEQYF. The rearrangement links TRBV11-3 to TRBJ2-7; the match to TRBD1 covers 8 bases. Trimming cost V 5 bases and J 2 bases; bases outside gene matches: 14. CDR3 length: 17 amino acids. Germline V gene lookup returns CDR1 SGHNT and CDR2 YENEEA.

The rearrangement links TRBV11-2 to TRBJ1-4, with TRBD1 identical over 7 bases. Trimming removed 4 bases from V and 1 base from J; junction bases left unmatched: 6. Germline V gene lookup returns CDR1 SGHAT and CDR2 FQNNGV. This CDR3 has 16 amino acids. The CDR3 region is CASSSRDSGTNEKLFF. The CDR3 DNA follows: TGTGCCAGCAGCTCGCGGGACAGTGGAACTAATGAAAAACTGTTTTTT.

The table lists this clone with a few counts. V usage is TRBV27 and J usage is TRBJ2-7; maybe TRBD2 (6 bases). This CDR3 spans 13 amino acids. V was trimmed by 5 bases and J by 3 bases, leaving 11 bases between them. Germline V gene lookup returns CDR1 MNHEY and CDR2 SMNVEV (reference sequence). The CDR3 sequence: CASSHWGDYEQYF. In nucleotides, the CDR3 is TGTGCCAGCAGTCACTGGGGGGACTACGAGCAGTACTTC.

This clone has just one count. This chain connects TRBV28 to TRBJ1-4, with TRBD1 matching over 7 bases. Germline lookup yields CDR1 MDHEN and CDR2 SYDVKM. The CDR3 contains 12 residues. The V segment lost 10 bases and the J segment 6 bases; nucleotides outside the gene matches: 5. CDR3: CAIQGFDEKLFF. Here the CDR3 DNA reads TGTGCCATACAGGGGTTCGATGAAAAACTGTTTTTT.

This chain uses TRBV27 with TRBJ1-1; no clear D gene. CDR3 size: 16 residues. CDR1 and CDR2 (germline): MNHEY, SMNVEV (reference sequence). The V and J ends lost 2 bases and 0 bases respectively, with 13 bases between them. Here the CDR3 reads CASSLNLLGVNTEAFF. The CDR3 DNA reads TGTGCCAGCAGTTTAAATCTCCTCGGGGTGAACACTGAAGCTTTCTTT.

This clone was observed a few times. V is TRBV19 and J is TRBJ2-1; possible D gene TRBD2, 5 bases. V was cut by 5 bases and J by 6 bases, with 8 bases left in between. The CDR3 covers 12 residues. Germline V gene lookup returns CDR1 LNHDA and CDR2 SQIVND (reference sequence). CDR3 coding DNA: TGTGCCAGTAGTGAGGGTCTCAATGAGCAGTTCTTC. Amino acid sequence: CASSEGLNEQFF.

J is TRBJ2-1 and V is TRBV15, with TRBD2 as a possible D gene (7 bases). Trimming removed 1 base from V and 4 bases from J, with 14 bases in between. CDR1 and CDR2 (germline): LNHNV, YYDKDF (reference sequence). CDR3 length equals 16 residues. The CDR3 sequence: CATSRAGGASYNEQFF. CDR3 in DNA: TGTGCCACCAGCAGAGCGGGGGGCGCCTCGTACAATGAGCAGTTCTTC.